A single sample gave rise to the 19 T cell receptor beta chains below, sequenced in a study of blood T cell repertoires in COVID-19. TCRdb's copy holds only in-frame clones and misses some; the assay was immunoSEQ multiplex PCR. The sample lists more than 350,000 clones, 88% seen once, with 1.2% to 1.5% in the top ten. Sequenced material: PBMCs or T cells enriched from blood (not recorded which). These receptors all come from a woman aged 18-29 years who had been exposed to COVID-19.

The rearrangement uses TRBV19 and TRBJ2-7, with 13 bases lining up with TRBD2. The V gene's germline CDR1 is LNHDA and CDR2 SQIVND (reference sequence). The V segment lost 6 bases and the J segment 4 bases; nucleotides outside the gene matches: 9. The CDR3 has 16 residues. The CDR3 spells CASSVPGTSGKYEQYF. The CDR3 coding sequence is TGTGCCAGTAGCGTCCCCGGGACTAGCGGGAAATACGAGCAGTACTTC.

The CDR3 loop reads CSVVVYSQETQYF. The CDR3 nucleotides are TGCAGCGTTGTTGTATACAGTCAAGAGACCCAGTACTTC. This chain connects TRBV29-1 to TRBJ2-5, with D unclear. In germline, CDR1 is SQVTM, CDR2 ANQGSEA. Trimming cost V 4 bases and J 2 bases, with 11 bases left between them. The CDR3 is 13 amino acids.

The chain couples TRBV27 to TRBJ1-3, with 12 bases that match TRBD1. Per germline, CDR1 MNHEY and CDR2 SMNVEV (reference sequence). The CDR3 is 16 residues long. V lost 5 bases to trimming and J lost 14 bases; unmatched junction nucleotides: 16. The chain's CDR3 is CASSTSGTGGSPALYF. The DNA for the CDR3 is TGTGCCAGCAGTACCTCCGGGACAGGGGGCTCCCCGGCCTTATATTTT.

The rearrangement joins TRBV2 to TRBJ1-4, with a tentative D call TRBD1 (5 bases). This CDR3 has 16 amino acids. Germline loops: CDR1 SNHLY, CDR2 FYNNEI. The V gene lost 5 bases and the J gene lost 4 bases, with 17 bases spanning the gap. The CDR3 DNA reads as TGTGCCAGCAGTCGGGTCCAAGGGGTTTTTAATGAAAAACTGTTTTTT. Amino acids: CASSRVQGVFNEKLFF. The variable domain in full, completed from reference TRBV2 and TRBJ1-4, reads EPEVTQTPSHQVTQMGQEVILRCVPISNHLYFYWYRQILGQKVEFLVSFYNNEISEKSEIFDDQFSVERPDGSNFTLKIRSTKLEDSAMYFCASSRVQGVFNEKLFFGSGTQLSVL.

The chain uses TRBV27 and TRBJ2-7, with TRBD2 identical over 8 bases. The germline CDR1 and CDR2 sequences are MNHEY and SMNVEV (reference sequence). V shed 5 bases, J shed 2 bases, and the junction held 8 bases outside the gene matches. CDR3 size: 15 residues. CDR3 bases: TGTGCCAGCAGTCCCCAGCGGGAGATTCCCTACGAGCAGTACTTC. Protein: CASSPQREIPYEQYF.

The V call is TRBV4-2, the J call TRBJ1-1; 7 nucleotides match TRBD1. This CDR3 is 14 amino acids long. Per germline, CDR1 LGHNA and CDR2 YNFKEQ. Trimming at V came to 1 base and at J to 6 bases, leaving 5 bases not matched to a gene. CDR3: CASSQAEGTAEAFF. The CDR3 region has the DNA TGTGCCAGCAGCCAAGCCGAGGGGACAGCTGAAGCTTTCTTT.

The CDR3 is CASSHQYQETQYF. DNA of the CDR3: TGCGCCAGCAGCCACCAGTACCAAGAGACCCAGTACTTC. The V call is TRBV4-1, the J call TRBJ2-5, with unresolved D. The CDR3 length is 13 residues. The V and J ends lost 3 bases and 0 bases respectively, with 5 bases between them. The V gene's germline CDR1 is MGHRA and CDR2 YSYEKL.

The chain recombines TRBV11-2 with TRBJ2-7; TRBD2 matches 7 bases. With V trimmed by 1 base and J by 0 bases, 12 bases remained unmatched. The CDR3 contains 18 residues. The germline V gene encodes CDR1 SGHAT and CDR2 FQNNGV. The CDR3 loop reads CASSLVLIGSGASYEQYF. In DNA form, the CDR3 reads TGTGCCAGCAGCTTAGTTCTGATTGGAAGCGGGGCCTCCTACGAGCAGTACTTC.

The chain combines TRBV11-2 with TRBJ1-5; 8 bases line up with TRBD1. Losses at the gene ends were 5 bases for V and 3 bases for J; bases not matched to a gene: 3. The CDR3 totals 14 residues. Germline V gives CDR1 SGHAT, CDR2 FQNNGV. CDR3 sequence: CASSPGQVNQPQHF. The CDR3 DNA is TGTGCCAGCAGCCCGGGACAGGTCAATCAGCCCCAGCATTTT.

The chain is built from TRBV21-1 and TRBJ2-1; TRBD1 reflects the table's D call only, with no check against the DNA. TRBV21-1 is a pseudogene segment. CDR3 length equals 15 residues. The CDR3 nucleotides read TGTGCCAGCAGGGTGGGCCGCTTCAGCTATGGTGAGCAGTTCTTC. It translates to CASRVGRFSYGEQFF.

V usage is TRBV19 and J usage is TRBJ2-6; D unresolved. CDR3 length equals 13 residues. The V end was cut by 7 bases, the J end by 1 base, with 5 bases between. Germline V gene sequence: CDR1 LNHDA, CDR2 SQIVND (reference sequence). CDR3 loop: CASKASGANVLTF. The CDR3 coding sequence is TGTGCCAGTAAAGCTTCTGGGGCCAACGTCCTGACTTTC.

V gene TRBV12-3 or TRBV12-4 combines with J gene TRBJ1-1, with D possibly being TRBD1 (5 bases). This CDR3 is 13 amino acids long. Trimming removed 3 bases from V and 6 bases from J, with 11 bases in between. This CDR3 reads CASSFSRAAEAFF. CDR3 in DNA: TGTGCCAGCAGTTTTTCCAGGGCGGCTGAAGCTTTCTTT.

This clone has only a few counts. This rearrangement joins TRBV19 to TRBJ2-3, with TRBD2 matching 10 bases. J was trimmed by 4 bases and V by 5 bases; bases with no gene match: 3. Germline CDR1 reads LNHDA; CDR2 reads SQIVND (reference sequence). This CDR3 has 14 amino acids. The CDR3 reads CASSVTSGSDTQYF. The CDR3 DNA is TGTGCCAGTAGTGTGACTAGCGGGTCAGATACGCAGTATTTT.

The chain's CDR3 is CASSLTEETQYF. The DNA of the CDR3 is TGTGCCAGCAGCTTAACGGAAGAGACCCAGTACTTC. The chain recombines TRBV11-1 with TRBJ2-5; D is unclear. This CDR3 comprises 12 residues. V lost 2 bases to trimming and J lost 3 bases, with 4 bases between them. Germline V gene lookup returns CDR1 SGHAT and CDR2 FQDESV (reference sequence).

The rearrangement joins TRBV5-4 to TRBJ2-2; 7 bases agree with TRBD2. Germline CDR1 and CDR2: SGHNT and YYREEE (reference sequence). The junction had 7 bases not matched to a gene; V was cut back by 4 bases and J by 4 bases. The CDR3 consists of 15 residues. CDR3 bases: TGTGCCAGCAGCATAGGGACTACCTTCACCGGGGAGCTGTTTTTT. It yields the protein CASSIGTTFTGELFF.

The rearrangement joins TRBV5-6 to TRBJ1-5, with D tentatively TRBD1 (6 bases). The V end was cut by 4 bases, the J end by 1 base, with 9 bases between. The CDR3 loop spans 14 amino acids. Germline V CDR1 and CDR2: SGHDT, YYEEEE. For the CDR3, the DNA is TGTGCCAGCAGCCGCGGACAGAGCAATCAGCCCCAGCATTTT. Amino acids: CASSRGQSNQPQHF.

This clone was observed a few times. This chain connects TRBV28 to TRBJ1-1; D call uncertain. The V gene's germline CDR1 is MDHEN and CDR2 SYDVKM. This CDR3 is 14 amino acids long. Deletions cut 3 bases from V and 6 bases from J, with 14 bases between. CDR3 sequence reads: CASSFVEKYAEAFF. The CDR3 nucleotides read TGTGCCAGCAGTTTTGTAGAGAAGTACGCTGAAGCTTTCTTT. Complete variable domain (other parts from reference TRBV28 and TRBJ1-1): DVKVTQSSRYLVKRTGEKVFLECVQDMDHENMFWYRQDPGLGLRLIYFSYDVKMKEKGDIPEGYSVSREKKERFSLILESASTNQTSMYLCASSFVEKYAEAFFGQGTRLTVV.

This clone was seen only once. CDR3 sequence (DNA): TGTGCCAGCAGTGAAAGAGGAGATACGCAGTATTTT. The encoded protein is CASSERGDTQYF. This chain connects TRBV6-4 to TRBJ2-3, with D uncertain. V was shortened by 3 bases and J by 5 bases, with 6 bases between the two germline ends. Germline CDR1 MRHNA, CDR2 SNTAGT. This CDR3 has 12 residues.

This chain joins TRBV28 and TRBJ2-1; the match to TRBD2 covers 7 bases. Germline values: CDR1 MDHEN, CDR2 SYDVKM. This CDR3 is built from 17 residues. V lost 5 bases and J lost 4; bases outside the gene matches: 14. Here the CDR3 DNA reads TGTGCCAGCAGTCCGACGGGGACTACCGGAAGATACAATGAGCAGTTCTTC. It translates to CASSPTGTTGRYNEQFF.